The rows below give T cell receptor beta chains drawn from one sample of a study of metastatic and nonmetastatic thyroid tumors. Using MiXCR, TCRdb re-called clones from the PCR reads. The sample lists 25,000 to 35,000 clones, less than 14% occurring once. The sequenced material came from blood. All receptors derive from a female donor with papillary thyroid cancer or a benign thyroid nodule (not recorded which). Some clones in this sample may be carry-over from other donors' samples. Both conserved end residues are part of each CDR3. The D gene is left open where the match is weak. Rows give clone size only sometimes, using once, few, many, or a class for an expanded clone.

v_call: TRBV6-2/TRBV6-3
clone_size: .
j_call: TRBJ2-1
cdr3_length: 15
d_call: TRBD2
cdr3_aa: CASRGAGPGYNEQFF
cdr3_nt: TGTGCCAGCAGGGGAGCGGGACCAGGCTACAATGAGCAGTTCTTC

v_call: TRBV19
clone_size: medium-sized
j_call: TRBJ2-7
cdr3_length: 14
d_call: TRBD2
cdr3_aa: CASSMTSATYEQYF
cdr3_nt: TGTGCCAGTAGTATGACTAGCGCTACCTACGAGCAGTACTTC

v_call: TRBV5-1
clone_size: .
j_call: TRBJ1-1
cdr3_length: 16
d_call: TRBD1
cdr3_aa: CASSLLGQGMNTEAFF
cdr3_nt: TGCGCCAGCAGCTTGTTAGGACAGGGGATGAACACTGAAGCTTTCTTT

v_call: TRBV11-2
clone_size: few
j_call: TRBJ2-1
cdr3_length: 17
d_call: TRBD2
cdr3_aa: CAGSSTPLAGAYNGQFF
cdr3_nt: TGTGCCGGCAGCTCCACTCCACTAGCGGGAGCCTACAATGGGCAGTTCTTC

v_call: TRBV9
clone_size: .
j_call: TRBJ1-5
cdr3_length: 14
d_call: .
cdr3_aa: CASSPRPFGETQHF
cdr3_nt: TGTGCCAGCAGCCCCCGACCGTTCGGTGAGACCCAGCATTTT

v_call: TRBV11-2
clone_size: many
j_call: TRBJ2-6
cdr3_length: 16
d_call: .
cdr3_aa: CASSHPASSGANVLTF
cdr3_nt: TGTGCCAGCAGCCACCCGGCTAGCTCTGGGGCCAACGTCCTGACTTTC

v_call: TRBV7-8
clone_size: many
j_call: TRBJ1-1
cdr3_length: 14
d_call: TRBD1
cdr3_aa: CASSDRGGRSEAFF
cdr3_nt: TGTGCCAGCAGCGACAGGGGTGGGAGGTCTGAAGCTTTCTTT

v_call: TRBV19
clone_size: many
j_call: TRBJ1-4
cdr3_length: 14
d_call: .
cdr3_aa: CASSALMGYEKLFF
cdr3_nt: TGTGCCAGTAGTGCTTTGATGGGGTACGAAAAACTGTTTTTT

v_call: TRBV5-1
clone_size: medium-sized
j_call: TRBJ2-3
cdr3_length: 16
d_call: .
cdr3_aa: CASSLEQLARTDTQYF
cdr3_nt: TGCGCCAGCAGCTTGGAACAGCTCGCTAGGACAGATACGCAGTATTTT

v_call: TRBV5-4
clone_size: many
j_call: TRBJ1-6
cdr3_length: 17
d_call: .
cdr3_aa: CASSLSAARVINSPLHF
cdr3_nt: TGTGCCAGCAGCTTGTCGGCGGCCAGGGTTATTAATTCACCCCTCCACTTT

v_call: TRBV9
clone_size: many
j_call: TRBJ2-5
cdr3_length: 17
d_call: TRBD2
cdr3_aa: CASSSGLAGGNQETQYF
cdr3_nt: TGTGCCAGCAGCTCCGGACTAGCGGGAGGGAACCAAGAGACCCAGTACTTC

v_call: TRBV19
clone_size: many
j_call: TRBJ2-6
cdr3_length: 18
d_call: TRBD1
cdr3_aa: CASSQPGQGGAGANVLTF
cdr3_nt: TGTGCCAGTAGCCAACCTGGACAGGGGGGGGCTGGGGCCAACGTCCTGACTTTC

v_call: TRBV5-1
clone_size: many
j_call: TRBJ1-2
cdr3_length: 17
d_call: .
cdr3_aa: CASSFYGWGSTNYGYTF
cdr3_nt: TGCGCCAGCAGCTTTTACGGCTGGGGGTCTACCAACTATGGCTACACCTTC

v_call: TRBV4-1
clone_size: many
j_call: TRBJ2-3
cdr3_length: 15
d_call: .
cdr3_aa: CASSLLPGATDTQYF
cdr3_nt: TGCGCCAGCAGCCTTCTCCCGGGGGCCACAGATACGCAGTATTTT

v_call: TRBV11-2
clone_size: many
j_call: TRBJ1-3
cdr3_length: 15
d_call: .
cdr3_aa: CASSPIRDTGNTIYF
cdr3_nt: TGTGCCAGCAGCCCCATTCGCGATACTGGAAACACCATATATTTT

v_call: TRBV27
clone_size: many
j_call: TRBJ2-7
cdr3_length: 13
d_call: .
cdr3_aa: CASSYLQGYEQYF
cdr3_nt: TGTGCCAGCAGTTATCTTCAGGGTTACGAGCAGTACTTC

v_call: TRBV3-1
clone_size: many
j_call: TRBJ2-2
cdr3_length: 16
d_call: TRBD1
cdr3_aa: CASSQNTGANTGELFF
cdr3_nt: TGTGCCAGCAGCCAAAACACAGGGGCGAACACCGGGGAGCTGTTTTTT

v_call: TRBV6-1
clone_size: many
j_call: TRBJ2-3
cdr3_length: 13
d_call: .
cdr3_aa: CASTWTSRDTQYF
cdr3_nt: TGTGCCAGCACCTGGACTTCACGAGATACGCAGTATTTT

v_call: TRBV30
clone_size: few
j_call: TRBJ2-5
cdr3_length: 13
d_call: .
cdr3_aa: CAWSVGSGETQYF
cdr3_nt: TGTGCCTGGAGCGTAGGATCGGGGGAGACCCAGTACTTC

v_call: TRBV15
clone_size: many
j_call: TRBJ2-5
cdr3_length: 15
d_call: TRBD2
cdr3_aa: CATSLPAGVGETQYF
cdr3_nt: TGTGCCACCTCCCTTCCGGCGGGAGTTGGAGAGACCCAGTACTTC

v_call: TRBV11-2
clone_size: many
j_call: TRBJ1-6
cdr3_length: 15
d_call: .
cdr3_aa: CASSLGAAHNSPLHF
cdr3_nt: TGTGCCAGCAGCTTAGGGGCCGCACATAATTCACCCCTCCACTTT

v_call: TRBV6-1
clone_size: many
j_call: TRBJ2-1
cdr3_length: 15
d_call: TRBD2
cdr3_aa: CASSEGLAGHNEQFF
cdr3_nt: TGTGCCAGCAGTGAAGGACTAGCGGGCCACAATGAGCAGTTCTTC

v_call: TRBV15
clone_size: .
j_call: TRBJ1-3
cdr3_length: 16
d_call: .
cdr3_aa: CVTSRDQGFTGNTTYF
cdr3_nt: TGTGTCACCAGCAGAGATCAGGGGTTCACAGGAAACACCACATATTTT

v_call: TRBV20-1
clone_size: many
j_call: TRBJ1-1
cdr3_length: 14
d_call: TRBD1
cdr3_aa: CSVPLGQGDTEAFF
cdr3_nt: TGCAGTGTTCCTCTCGGACAGGGGGACACTGAAGCTTTCTTT

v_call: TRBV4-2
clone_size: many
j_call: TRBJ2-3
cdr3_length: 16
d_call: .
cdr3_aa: CASSPTEGAVGDTQYF
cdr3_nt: TGTGCCAGCAGCCCGACGGAGGGGGCAGTAGGAGATACGCAGTATTTT

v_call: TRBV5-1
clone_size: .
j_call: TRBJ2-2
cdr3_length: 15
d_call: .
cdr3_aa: CASSGLAVNTGELFF
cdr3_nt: TGCGCCAGCAGCGGGTTAGCTGTAAACACCGGGGAGCTGTTTTTT